These T cell receptor beta chains were read from a single sample in a study of Ad26.COV2.S vaccination and SARS-CoV-2 variants. Assay used: immunoSEQ multiplex PCR; TCRdb lists only in-frame clones, some missing. The sample has about 450,000 clones, approximately 92% seen once. The sequences come from peripheral blood, collected in a trial of Ad26.COV2.S vaccine versus placebo. Receptors were obtained from a person between 18 and 59 years old who received the Ad26.COV2.S COVID-19 vaccine or a placebo. Each CDR3 is given with its conserved first and last residue. A D gene is named only where the DNA matches it firmly. A row's size may be missing; if present it is once, few, many or a size class.

>.|.|TRBJ2-7|TRBV27
TGTGCCAGCAGTAGGGACTGGGGGTTCGAGCAGTACTTC
CASSRDWGFEQYF
>.|.|TRBJ2-7|TRBV5-1
TGCGCCAGCAGCTTTGACTCATCCTACGAGCAGTACTTC
CASSFDSSYEQYF
>.|.|TRBJ2-2|TRBV4-3
TGCGCCAGCAGCCACCCTCCCGCCGGCGGGAAGAACACCGGGGAGCTGTTTTTT
CASSHPPAGGKNTGELFF
>.|.|TRBJ2-3|TRBV6-2/TRBV6-3
TGTGCCAGCAGTATGACCAGGGGTGGCACAGATACGCAGTATTTT
CASSMTRGGTDTQYF
>.|.|TRBJ1-6|TRBV5-4
TGTGCCAGCAGCCCAGACAGGAACCGTCATAATTCACCCCTCCACTTT
CASSPDRNRHNSPLHF
>TRBD1|.|TRBJ2-5|TRBV4-1
TGCGCCAGCAGCGAGTTGACAGGGACGGAGACCCAGTACTTC
CASSELTGTETQYF
>.|once|TRBJ2-1|TRBV11-3
TGTGCCAGCAGCTTAGATCGTCTAAATGAGCAGTTCTTC
CASSLDRLNEQFF
>.|.|TRBJ2-1|TRBV29-1
TGCAGCGTCGTGACAGGACACCTACACAATGAGCAGTTCTTC
CSVVTGHLHNEQFF
>.|.|TRBJ1-4|TRBV2
TGTGCCAGCAGTGTCGATTTTACAGGGGAAAAACTGTTTTTT
CASSVDFTGEKLFF
>TRBD2|.|TRBJ2-1|TRBV6-5
TGTGCCAGTGCCGGACTAGGGAAAATATATGAGCAGTTCTTC
CASAGLGKIYEQFF
>.|.|TRBJ1-2|TRBV13
TGTGCCAGCAGCAGACGGGGGCTCTATGGCTACACCTTC
CASSRRGLYGYTF
>TRBD2|.|TRBJ2-1|TRBV7-3
TGTGCCAGCAGCCCCGGACTAGTCCACAATGAGCAGTTCTTC
CASSPGLVHNEQFF
>.|.|TRBJ1-4|TRBV18
TGTGCCAGCTCACCACCCGCGTCGGGGGAAAAACTGTTTTTT
CASSPPASGEKLFF
>.|.|TRBJ2-7|TRBV6-5
TGTGCCAGCAGTTACTCGCTAGCACAAATCTACGAGCAGTACTTC
CASSYSLAQIYEQYF
>.|once|TRBJ1-3|TRBV6-5
TGTGCCAGCAGTAAACAGGGAACTAACATATATTTT
CASSKQGTNIYF
>TRBD2|.|TRBJ2-1|TRBV18
TGTGCCAGCTCACCACTAGCGGGAGGGCCGAGTGAGCAGTTCTTC
CASSPLAGGPSEQFF
>.|.|TRBJ2-7|TRBV18
TGTGCCAGCTCACCAGGTAGCGAGCAGTACTTC
CASSPGSEQYF
>.|.|TRBJ2-5|TRBV29-1
TGCAGCGTCGAAAGTCCCGCCCCCCGAGAGACCCAGTACTTC
CSVESPAPRETQYF
>.|.|TRBJ1-6|TRBV3-1/TRBV3-2
TGTGCCAGCAGCCAAGGGGATTCACCCCTCCACTTT
CASSQGDSPLHF
>.|.|TRBJ1-2|TRBV2
TGTGCCAGCAGTGAGGCCAGGGGTTCCCATGGCTACACCTTC
CASSEARGSHGYTF
>TRBD1|.|TRBJ1-2|TRBV4-3
TGCGCCAGCAGCCAAGCGTCCCAGGGGGACTATGGCTACACCTTC
CASSQASQGDYGYTF
>.|.|TRBJ1-4|TRBV5-5
TGTGCCAGCAGCTTACCGGTTGGCGGGGGTGAAAAACTGTTTTTT
CASSLPVGGGEKLFF
>.|.|TRBJ1-2|TRBV19
TGTGCCAGTAGTATAGGAGGGAATGAGTATGGCTACACCTTC
CASSIGGNEYGYTF
>.|.|TRBJ2-3|TRBV28
TGTGCCAGCAGGGTCGGAGGTAGCAGACACACAGATACGCAGTATTTT
CASRVGGSRHTDTQYF
>.|.|TRBJ1-6|TRBV13
TGTGCCAGCACCGTCTTTGGGGGGTCTGGTAATTCACCCCTCCACTTT
CASTVFGGSGNSPLHF
>.|.|TRBJ2-5|TRBV28
TGTGCCAGCAGTTTGAGGGAGACCCAGTACTTC
CASSLRETQYF
>TRBD1|few|TRBJ1-3|TRBV11-2
TGTGCCAGCAACCCGGCAGGGGGCGGAAACACCATATATTTT
CASNPAGGGNTIYF
>TRBD1|.|TRBJ1-3|TRBV4-3
TGCGCCAGCAGCCAATCCACCCCCAGGGGGAAGAACACCATATATTTT
CASSQSTPRGKNTIYF
>.|once|TRBJ1-2|TRBV7-2
TGTGCCAGCAGCTTAGCTCCGGTCGTGTCTGGCTACACCTTC
CASSLAPVVSGYTF
>.|.|TRBJ2-3|TRBV7-9
TGTGCCAGCAGCTTAGGACAGAGCACAGATACGCAGTATTTT
CASSLGQSTDTQYF
>TRBD1|.|TRBJ2-1|TRBV28
TGTGCCAGCAGTCTATGGGGACAGGTCTACAATGAGCAGTTCTTC
CASSLWGQVYNEQFF
>.|.|TRBJ1-1|TRBV2
TGTGCCAGCAGTCTACACTTCGGGTTAACTGAAGCTTTCTTT
CASSLHFGLTEAFF
>.|.|TRBJ2-5|TRBV7-2
TGTGCCAGCAGCGCCTCCATCCAAGAGACCCAGTACTTC
CASSASIQETQYF
>.|.|TRBJ2-3|TRBV18
TGTGCCAGCTCCCCGGCAACGGGAGCAGATACGCAGTATTTT
CASSPATGADTQYF
>TRBD2|.|TRBJ2-1|TRBV4-2
TGTGCCAGCAGCCAAGAGCGGTCGGCTAGCGGGAGTTTGAATGAGCAGTTCTTC
CASSQERSASGSLNEQFF
>TRBD1|once|TRBJ2-1|TRBV3-1/TRBV3-2
TGTGCCAGCAGCCGACTACAGGGGGCCACCTACAATGAGCAGTTCTTC
CASSRLQGATYNEQFF
>.|.|TRBJ2-5|TRBV5-5
TGTGCCAGCAGCTTGAGACACCTAGAGACCCAGTACTTC
CASSLRHLETQYF
>.|.|TRBJ2-7|TRBV15
TGTGCCACCAGCAGAGATCGGGCGGGACCTTACGAGCAGTACTTC
CATSRDRAGPYEQYF
>.|.|TRBJ1-2|TRBV19
TGTGCCAGTAGTATTTCCGCACAGGGCGCTTTTAACTATGGCTACACCTTC
CASSISAQGAFNYGYTF